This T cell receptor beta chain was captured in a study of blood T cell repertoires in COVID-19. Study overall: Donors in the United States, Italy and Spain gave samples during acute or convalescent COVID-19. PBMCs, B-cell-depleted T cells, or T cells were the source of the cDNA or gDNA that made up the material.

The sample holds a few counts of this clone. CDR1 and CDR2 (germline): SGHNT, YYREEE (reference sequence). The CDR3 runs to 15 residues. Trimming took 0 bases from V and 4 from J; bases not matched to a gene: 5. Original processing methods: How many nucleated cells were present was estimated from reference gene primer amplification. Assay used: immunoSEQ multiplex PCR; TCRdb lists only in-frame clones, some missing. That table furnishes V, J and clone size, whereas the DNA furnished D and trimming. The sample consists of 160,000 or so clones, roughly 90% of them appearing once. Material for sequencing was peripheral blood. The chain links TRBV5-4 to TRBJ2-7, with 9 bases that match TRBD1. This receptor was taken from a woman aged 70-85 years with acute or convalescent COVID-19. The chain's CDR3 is CASSLEQGAFYEQYF. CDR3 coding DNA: TGTGCCAGCAGCTTGGAACAGGGGGCGTTTTACGAGCAGTACTTC.